Following are 16 T cell receptor beta chains from one sample sequenced in a study of radiotherapy plus CTLA-4 blockade in lung cancer. The method was immunoSEQ multiplex PCR; TCRdb's version includes in-frame clones alone and lacks a portion of them. The table includes about 23,000 clones, 71% detected once. The sequencing here drew on peripheral blood, taken from a patient treated with radiotherapy plus ipilimumab. All receptors come from a human donor with non-small cell lung cancer whose response to radiotherapy plus ipilimumab could not be evaluated.

The chain employs TRBV28 and TRBJ2-3; 7 nucleotides match TRBD1. Unmatched junction bases numbered 16, after V lost 6 bases and J lost 1 base. CDR3 size: 18 residues. Germline V lookup: CDR1 MDHEN, CDR2 SYDVKM. CDR3 sequence reads: CASRPRQGITLRTDTQYF. CDR3 in DNA: TGTGCCAGCAGGCCCCGACAGGGCATTACACTTCGCACAGATACGCAGTATTTT.

The chain joins TRBV6-5 to TRBJ2-5; tentative D call: TRBD1 (6 bases). This CDR3 spans 14 amino acids. Germline V lookup: CDR1 MNHEY, CDR2 SVGAGI. V was shortened by 2 bases and J by 5 bases, with 12 bases between the two germline ends. This CDR3 reads CASSYTTGKETQYF. The CDR3 nucleotides are TGTGCCAGCAGTTACACTACAGGGAAGGAGACCCAGTACTTC.

The CDR3 nucleotides read TGCGCCAGCGGAAGACAGGGGATGAACACCGGGGAGCTGTTTTTT. It is translated as CASGRQGMNTGELFF. The chain has TRBV5-1 and TRBJ2-2, with 8 bases aligning to TRBD1. CDR1 and CDR2 (germline): SGHRS, YFSETQ. This CDR3 has 15 residues. Losses at the gene ends were 7 bases for V and 1 base for J; bases not matched to a gene: 6.

The rearrangement uses TRBV7-9 and TRBJ2-1; TRBD2 matches at 10 bases. From germline, CDR1 is SEHNR and CDR2 FQNEAQ (reference sequence). J was trimmed by 7 bases and V by 1 base; bases with no gene match: 4. The CDR3 is 15 amino acids. Here the CDR3 reads CASSLGAGGPNEQFF. The CDR3 DNA is TGTGCCAGCAGCTTAGGAGCGGGAGGGCCGAATGAGCAGTTCTTC.

This clone showed up just once. The chain joins TRBV7-9 to TRBJ2-6, with D maybe TRBD1 (6 bases). With 9 bases removed from V and 0 bases from J, the gap between germline ends came to 15 bases. This CDR3 contains 16 residues. Germline CDR1 is SEHNR and CDR2 is FQNEAQ (reference sequence). The CDR3 nucleotides read TGTGCCAGTGATTCGGGACAAAGCTCTGGGGCCAACGTCCTGACTTTC. The encoded protein is CASDSGQSSGANVLTF.

J is TRBJ2-3 and V is TRBV30, with a weak D call TRBD1 (6 bases). Germline V gives CDR1 GTSNPN, CDR2 SVGIG (reference sequence). CDR3 length: 17 residues. V dropped 1 base and J dropped 6 bases, with 23 bases sitting between them. This CDR3 is CAWSGRQAYGLLDTQYF. The CDR3, as DNA: TGTGCCTGGAGTGGCCGACAGGCGTACGGACTTTTGGATACGCAGTATTTT.

On this clone itself: At one boundary the junction diverges from the germline segment, which might be a read error. V is TRBV7-7 and J is TRBJ2-5; D is undetermined. CDR3 length: 15 amino acids. Germline-derived CDR1 and CDR2 are SSHAT and FNYEAQ (reference sequence). The CDR3 is CASSLVNGLGETQYF. CDR3 coding DNA: TGTGCTAGCAGCTTAGTGAACGGGTTAGGTGAGACCCAGTACTTC. Complete variable domain (other parts from reference TRBV7-7 and TRBJ2-5): GAGVSQSPRYKVTKRGQDVTLRCDPISSHATLYWYQQALGQGPEFLTYFNYEAQPDKSGLPSDRFSAERPEGSISTLTIQRTEQRDSAMYRCASSLVNGLGETQYFGPGTRLLVL.

This chain uses TRBV7-9 with TRBJ2-2; the D gene is possibly TRBD1 (6 bases). With 2 bases removed from V and 8 bases from J, the gap between germline ends came to 9 bases. The length of the CDR3 is 13 residues. The germline V gene has CDR1 SEHNR and CDR2 FQNEAQ (reference sequence). CDR3 in DNA: TGTGCCAGCAGCTTAAGACAGGAAGGGGAGCTGTTTTTT. Its translation is CASSLRQEGELFF.

This rearrangement joins TRBV18 to TRBJ2-7, with D maybe TRBD2 (5 bases). The CDR3 runs to 14 residues. Deletions cut 4 bases from V and 3 bases from J, with 13 bases between. Germline CDR1 and CDR2: KGHSH and LQKENI. The CDR3 region is CASSQKGLHYEQYF. The CDR3 DNA follows: TGTGCCAGCTCACAAAAAGGACTTCACTACGAGCAGTACTTC.

V and J are TRBV7-8 and TRBJ1-2; D is possibly TRBD1 (6 bases). The CDR3 has 15 amino acids. The germline V gene encodes CDR1 SGHVS and CDR2 FQNEAQ. V was pared by 5 bases and J by 8 bases, with 21 bases between. CDR3: CASSAQGLTGQGYTF. As DNA, the CDR3 is TGTGCCAGCAGCGCACAGGGTCTAACTGGTCAGGGCTACACCTTC.

A few counts support this clone. The CDR3 coding sequence is TGTGCCAGCAATACAGGGGACTATGGCTACACCTTC. This gives the protein CASNTGDYGYTF. The chain is built from TRBV28 and TRBJ1-2; 7 positions agree with TRBD1. Looked up from germline, CDR1 is MDHEN and CDR2 is SYDVKM. CDR3 length equals 12 residues. Trimming at V came to 7 bases and at J to 3 bases, leaving 2 bases not matched to a gene.

The rearrangement links TRBV2 to TRBJ1-2, with TRBD1 matching over 7 bases. The CDR3 totals 16 residues. V dropped 1 base and J dropped 1; count of bases not matched to a gene: 6. Per germline, CDR1 SNHLY and CDR2 FYNNEI. The CDR3 here is CASSEVQGVSNYGYTF. The DNA for the CDR3 is TGTGCCAGCAGTGAAGTCCAGGGGGTGAGTAACTATGGCTACACCTTC.

The chain couples TRBV2 to TRBJ2-7; D perhaps matches TRBD1 (5 bases). This CDR3 is 14 amino acids long. The germline gives CDR1 SNHLY, CDR2 FYNNEI. V was pared by 0 bases and J by 3 bases, with 9 bases between. CDR3 DNA sequence: TGTGCCAGCAGTGAAGCCCAGGGCTTCTACGAGCAGTACTTC. This sequence encodes CASSEAQGFYEQYF.

This clone was counted between two and nine times. V and J are TRBV6-6 and TRBJ2-5; 10 bases align to TRBD2. The germline V gene has CDR1 MNHNY and CDR2 SVGAGI (reference sequence). The CDR3 consists of 16 residues. Losses at the gene ends were 5 bases for V and 5 bases for J; bases not matched to a gene: 11. The CDR3 nucleotides are TGTGCCAGCAGTCGGACTAGCGGAGATGGCGGGGAGACCCAGTACTTC. It encodes CASSRTSGDGGETQYF.

The CDR3 DNA sequence: TGTGCCAGCAGCTTAGCGTCTTACAATGAGCAGTTCTTC. Residues: CASSLASYNEQFF. The chain couples TRBV7-9 to TRBJ2-1; D not certain. The V end was cut by 0 bases, the J end by 4 bases, with 4 bases between. This CDR3 is 13 amino acids long. Germline V gene lookup returns CDR1 SEHNR and CDR2 FQNEAQ (reference sequence).

The chain couples TRBV7-9 to TRBJ2-3; D may be TRBD2 (5 bases). CDR3 length: 17 amino acids. Germline loops: CDR1 SEHNR, CDR2 FQNEAQ (reference sequence). Between the trimmed V and J ends, which lost 5 bases and 1 base, there was a span of 19 bases. In nucleotides, the CDR3 is TGTGCCAGCAGCCCAAGACTCGGGGTGAGGCGCACAGATACGCAGTATTTT. It specifies CASSPRLGVRRTDTQYF. The full variable domain, completed using reference TRBV7-9 and TRBJ2-3, is DTGVSQNPRHKITKRGQNVTFRCDPISEHNRLYWYRQTLGQGPEFLTYFQNEAQLEKSRLLSDRFSAERPKGSFSTLEIQRTEQGDSAMYLCASSPRLGVRRTDTQYFGPGTRLTVL.